The 5 T cell receptor beta chains given below trace back to one sample, sequenced in a study of blood T cells in healthy people across ages. Alongside a J-beta primer mix, a sample-barcoded 5' primer served in a second PCR lasting about 7 to 11 cycles. TCRdb independently ran MiXCR on the 5' RACE reads; one entry per CDR3 protein. The profile covers 550,000 to 750,000 distinct CDR3 sequences, with approximately 21% appearing a single time and roughly 3.6% taken by the ten largest. Sequencing was performed on blood. These receptors were taken from a man aged 65 to 79 in good health.

The chain is built from TRBV20-1 and TRBJ2-3, with D perhaps matching TRBD1 (7 bases). The germline V gene encodes CDR1 DFQATT and CDR2 SNEGSKA (reference sequence). The CDR3 consists of 13 residues. V was cut by 6 bases and J by 5 bases, with 15 bases left in between. CDR3 in DNA: TGCAGTGCGCAGGGCGGGACAGAAGATACGCAGTATTTT. Its protein is CSAQGGTEDTQYF.

This clonotype was observed a few times. The V gene is TRBV5-1, the J gene TRBJ2-2; 7 positions match TRBD1. V lost 5 bases and J lost 0; bases outside the gene matches: 4. CDR1 and CDR2 from the germline V gene are SGHRS and YFSETQ. The CDR3 spans 15 residues. The CDR3 here is CASRPGQTNTGELFF. CDR3 nucleotide sequence: TGCGCCAGCAGACCGGGACAGACGAACACCGGGGAGCTGTTTTTT.

The chain combines TRBV20-1 with TRBJ2-5; possible D gene TRBD1, 5 bases. The J call may be faulty, since TRBJ2-7 better matches the DNA end. This CDR3 has 14 residues. Germline CDR1 and CDR2: DFQATT and SNEGSKA (reference sequence). In nucleotides, the CDR3 is TGCAGTGCTAGAAACCTGGACACCTCCTACGAGCAGTACTTC. This encodes CSARNLDTSYEQYF.

This clonotype has a count of ten or more. This chain's CDR3 is CSAREGTGYQETQYF. CDR3 DNA: TGCAGTGCTAGAGAAGGGACAGGCTATCAAGAGACCCAGTACTTC. The chain joins TRBV20-1 to TRBJ2-5, with TRBD1 identical over 8 bases. CDR1 and CDR2 from the germline V gene are DFQATT and SNEGSKA (reference sequence). The ends lost 0 bases at V and 2 bases at J; junction bases unmatched: 5. The CDR3 loop spans 15 amino acids.

This chain joins TRBV7-9 and TRBJ2-1; 10 bases fit TRBD2. The CDR3 loop spans 15 amino acids. Germline CDR1 reads SEHNR; CDR2 reads FQNEAQ (reference sequence). V shed 5 bases and J 5 bases; nucleotides not matched to a gene: 6. Here the CDR3 reads CASSPRTSGNNEQFF. CDR3 in DNA: TGTGCCAGCAGCCCCCGGACTAGCGGCAACAATGAGCAGTTCTTC.